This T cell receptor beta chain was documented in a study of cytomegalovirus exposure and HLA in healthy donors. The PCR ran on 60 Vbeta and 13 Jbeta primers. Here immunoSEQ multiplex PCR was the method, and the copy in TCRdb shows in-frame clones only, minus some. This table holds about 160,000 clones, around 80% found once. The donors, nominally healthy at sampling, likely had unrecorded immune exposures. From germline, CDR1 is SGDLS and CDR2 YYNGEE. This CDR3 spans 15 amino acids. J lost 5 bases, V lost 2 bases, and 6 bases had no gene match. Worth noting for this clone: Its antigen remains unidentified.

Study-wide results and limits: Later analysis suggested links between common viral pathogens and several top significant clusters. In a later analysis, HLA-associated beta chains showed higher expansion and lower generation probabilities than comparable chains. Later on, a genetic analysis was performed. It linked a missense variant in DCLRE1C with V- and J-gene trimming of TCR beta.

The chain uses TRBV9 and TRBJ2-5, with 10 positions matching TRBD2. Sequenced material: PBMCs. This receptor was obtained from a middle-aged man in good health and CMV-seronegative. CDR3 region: CASSVPSGGVETQYF. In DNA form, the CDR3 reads TGTGCCAGCAGCGTGCCTAGCGGGGGAGTGGAGACCCAGTACTTC.